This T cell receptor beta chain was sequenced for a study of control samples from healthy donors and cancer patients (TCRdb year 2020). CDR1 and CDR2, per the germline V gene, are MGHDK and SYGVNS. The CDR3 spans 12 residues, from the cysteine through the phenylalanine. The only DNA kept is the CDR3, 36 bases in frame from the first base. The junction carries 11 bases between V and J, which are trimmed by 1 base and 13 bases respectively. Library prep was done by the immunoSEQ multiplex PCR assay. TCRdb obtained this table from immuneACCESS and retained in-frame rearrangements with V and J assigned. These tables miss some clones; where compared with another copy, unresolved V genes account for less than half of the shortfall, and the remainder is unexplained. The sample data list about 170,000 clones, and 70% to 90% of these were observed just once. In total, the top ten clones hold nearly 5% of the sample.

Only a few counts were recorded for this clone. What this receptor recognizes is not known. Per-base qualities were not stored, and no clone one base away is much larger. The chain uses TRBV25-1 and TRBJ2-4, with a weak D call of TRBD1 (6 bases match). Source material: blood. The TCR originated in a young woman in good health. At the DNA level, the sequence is TGTGCCAGCAGTGAATCAGGGGCAGAACAGTACTTC. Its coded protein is CASSESGAEQYF. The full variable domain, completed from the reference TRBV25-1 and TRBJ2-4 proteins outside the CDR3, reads EADIYQTPRYLVIGTGKKITLECSQTMGHDKMYWYQQDPGMELHLIHYSYGVNSTEKGDLSSESTVSRIRTEHFPLTLESARPSHTSQYLCASSESGAEQYFGAGTRLSVL.